Listed here are 2 T cell receptor beta chains from one sample, sequenced in a study of sequential checkpoint blockade in melanoma. Treatment here: randomized to nivolumab then ipilimumab (arm A) or the reverse (arm B). Assay: immunoSEQ multiplex PCR; the TCRdb copy retains only in-frame clones and omits some. The sample shows more than 8,000 clones, 70% to 80% of them seen only once. Sequences were derived from CD8+ T cells sorted from blood (inferred from file names), sampled from a patient given nivolumab and ipilimumab in sequence. These receptors were taken from a human donor with melanoma.

This clone has a single count. V usage is TRBV5-6 and J usage is TRBJ2-7; 12 nucleotides line up with TRBD2. The junction had 4 bases not matched to a gene; V was cut back by 2 bases and J by 1 base. The germline V gene has CDR1 SGHDT and CDR2 YYEEEE. The CDR3 consists of 16 residues. In DNA, the CDR3 is TGTGCCAGCAGCTTTACTAGCGGGGGGACGTCCTACGAGCAGTACTTC. This gives the protein CASSFTSGGTSYEQYF. The full variable domain, completed using reference TRBV5-6 and TRBJ2-7, is DAGVTQSPTHLIKTRGQQVTLRCSPKSGHDTVSWYQQALGQGPQFIFQYYEEEERQRGNFPDRFSGHQFPNYSSELNVNALLLGDSALYLCASSFTSGGTSYEQYFGPGTRLTVT.

CDR3 residues: CASSPGFSYNEQFF. CDR3 bases: TGCGCCAGCAGCCCCGGGTTCTCCTACAATGAGCAGTTCTTC. The genes are TRBV5-1 and TRBJ2-1; D is unresolved. The CDR3 sequence is 14 residues long. CDR1 is SGHRS, CDR2 YFSETQ, per germline. The V end was cut by 4 bases, the J end by 0 bases, with 8 bases between. Full variable domain (remainder filled in from reference TRBV5-1 and TRBJ2-1): KAGVTQTPRYLIKTRGQQVTLSCSPISGHRSVSWYQQTPGQGLQFLFEYFSETQRNKGNFPGRFSGRQFSNSRSEMNVSTLELGDSALYLCASSPGFSYNEQFFGPGTRLTVL.